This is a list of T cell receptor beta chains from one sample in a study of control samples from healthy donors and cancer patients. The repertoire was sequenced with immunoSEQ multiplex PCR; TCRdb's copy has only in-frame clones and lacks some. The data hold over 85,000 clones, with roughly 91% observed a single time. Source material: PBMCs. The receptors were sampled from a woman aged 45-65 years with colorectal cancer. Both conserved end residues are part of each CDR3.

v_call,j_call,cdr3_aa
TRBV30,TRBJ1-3,CAWGPLAGNTIYF
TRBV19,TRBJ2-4,CASSISPFTKNIQYF
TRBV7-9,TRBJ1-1,CASRGWDRGPMNTEAFF
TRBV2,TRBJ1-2,CASSERSQVAGYTF
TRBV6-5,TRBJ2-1,CASSLGFYNEQFF
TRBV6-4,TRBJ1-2,CASSEYRGSGYTF
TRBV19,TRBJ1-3,CASSNQISGNTIYF
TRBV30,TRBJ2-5,CASDREETQYF
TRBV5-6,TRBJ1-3,CASSLAPSSSGNTIYF
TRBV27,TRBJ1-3,CASSTTGSGNTIYF
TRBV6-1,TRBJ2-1,CASSDITALEEGMNEQFF
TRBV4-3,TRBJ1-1,CASSRKPGGAGTEAFF
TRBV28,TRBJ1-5,CASSLVRKSNQPQHF
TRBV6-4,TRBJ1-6,CAIYNRVSNSPLHF
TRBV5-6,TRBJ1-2,CASSSLGGLGYGYTF